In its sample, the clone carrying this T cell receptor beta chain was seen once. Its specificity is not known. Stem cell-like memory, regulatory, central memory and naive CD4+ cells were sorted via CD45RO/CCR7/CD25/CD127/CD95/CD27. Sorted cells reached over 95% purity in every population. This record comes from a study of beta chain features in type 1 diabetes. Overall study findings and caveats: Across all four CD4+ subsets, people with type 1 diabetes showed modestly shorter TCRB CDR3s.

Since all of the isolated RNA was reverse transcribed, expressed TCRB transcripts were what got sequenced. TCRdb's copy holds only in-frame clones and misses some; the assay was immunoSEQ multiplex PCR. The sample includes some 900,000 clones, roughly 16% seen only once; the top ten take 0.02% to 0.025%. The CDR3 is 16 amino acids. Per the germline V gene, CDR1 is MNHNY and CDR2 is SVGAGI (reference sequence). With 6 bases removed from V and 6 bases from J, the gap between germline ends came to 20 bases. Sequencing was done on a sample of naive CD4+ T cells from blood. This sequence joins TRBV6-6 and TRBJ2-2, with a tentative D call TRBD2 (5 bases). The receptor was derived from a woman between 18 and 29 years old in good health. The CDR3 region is CASRGETVSNSGELFF. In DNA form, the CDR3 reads TGTGCCAGCAGGGGAGAGACGGTCTCAAATTCCGGGGAGCTGTTTTTT.